The present entry profiles one TCR beta chain with its context. The sample comes from a study of T cell changes during pregnancy in multiple sclerosis. Trimming pared 3 bases from V and 8 bases from J, leaving 20 bases between. CDR1 and CDR2 (germline): SGHTA, FQGTGA. The CDR3 is 16 amino acids. Sequencing was performed with immunoSEQ multiplex PCR; in TCRdb, only in-frame clones are kept and a portion is missing. The profile shows about 45,000 clones, approximately 92% of them singletons. Sequencing used CD4+ T cells from peripheral blood mononuclear cells, obtained before pregnancy. This TCR came from a female donor with multiple sclerosis, enrolled in a pregnancy study. The rearrangement joins TRBV7-3 to TRBJ2-1; maybe TRBD1 (6 bases). In DNA form, the CDR3 reads TGTGCCAGCAGCTTGGGACACTCGCTAACGTTGGATGAGCAGTTCTTC. It yields the protein CASSLGHSLTLDEQFF.